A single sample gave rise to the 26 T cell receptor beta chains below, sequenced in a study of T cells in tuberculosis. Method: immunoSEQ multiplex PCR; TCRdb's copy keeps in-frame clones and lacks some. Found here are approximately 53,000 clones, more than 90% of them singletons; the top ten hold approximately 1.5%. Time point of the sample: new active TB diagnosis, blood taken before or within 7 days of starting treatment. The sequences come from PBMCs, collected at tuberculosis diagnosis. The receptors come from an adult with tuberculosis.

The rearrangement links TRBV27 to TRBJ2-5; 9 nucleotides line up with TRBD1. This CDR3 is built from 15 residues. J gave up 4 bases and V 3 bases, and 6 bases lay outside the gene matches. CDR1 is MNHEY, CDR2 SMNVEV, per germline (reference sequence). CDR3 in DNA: TGTGCCAGCAGTTTCGCCGGGACAGGGCGAGAGACCCAGTACTTC. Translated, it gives CASSFAGTGRETQYF.

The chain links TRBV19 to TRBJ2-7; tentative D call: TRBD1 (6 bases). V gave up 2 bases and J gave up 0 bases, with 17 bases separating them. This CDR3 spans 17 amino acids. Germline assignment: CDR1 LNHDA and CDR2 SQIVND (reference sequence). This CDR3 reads CASSIIQGRGDSYEQYF. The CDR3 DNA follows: TGTGCCAGTAGTATAATACAGGGAAGGGGTGACTCCTACGAGCAGTACTTC.

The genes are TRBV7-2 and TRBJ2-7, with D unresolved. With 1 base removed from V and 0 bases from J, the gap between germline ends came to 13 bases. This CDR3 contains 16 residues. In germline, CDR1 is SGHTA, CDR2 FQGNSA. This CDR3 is CASSLGIGANSYEQYF. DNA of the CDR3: TGTGCCAGCAGCTTAGGCATCGGAGCGAACTCCTACGAGCAGTACTTC.

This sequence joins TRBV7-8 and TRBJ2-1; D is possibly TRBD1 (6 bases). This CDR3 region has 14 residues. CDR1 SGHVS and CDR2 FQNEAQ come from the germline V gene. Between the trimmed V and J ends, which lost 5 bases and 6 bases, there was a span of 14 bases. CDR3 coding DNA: TGTGCCAGCAGCCCAACGACAGGTAGCAATGAGCAGTTCTTC. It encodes CASSPTTGSNEQFF.

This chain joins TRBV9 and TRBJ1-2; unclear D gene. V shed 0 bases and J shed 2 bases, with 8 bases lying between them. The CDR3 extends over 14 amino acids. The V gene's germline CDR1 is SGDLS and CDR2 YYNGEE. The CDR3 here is CASSVDTDNYGYTF. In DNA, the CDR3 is TGTGCCAGCAGCGTAGACACAGACAACTATGGCTACACCTTC.

CDR3 sequence: CASSQDERSTYNEQFF. Here the CDR3 DNA reads TGCGCCAGCAGCCAAGATGAGAGGTCAACCTACAATGAGCAGTTCTTC. The chain recombines TRBV4-3 with TRBJ2-1; D unresolved. This CDR3 has 16 amino acids. V lost 0 bases and J 2 bases, leaving 11 bases between the germline ends. Looked up from germline, CDR1 is LGHNA and CDR2 is YSLEER.

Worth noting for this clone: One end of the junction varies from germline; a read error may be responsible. Written as DNA, the CDR3 is TGTGCTAGCAGCTTAGCCTTGCAAGAGACCCAGTACTTC. This encodes CASSLALQETQYF. The genes are TRBV7-7 and TRBJ2-5; no definite D call. The CDR3 extends over 13 amino acids. Germline CDR1 SSHAT, CDR2 FNYEAQ (reference sequence).

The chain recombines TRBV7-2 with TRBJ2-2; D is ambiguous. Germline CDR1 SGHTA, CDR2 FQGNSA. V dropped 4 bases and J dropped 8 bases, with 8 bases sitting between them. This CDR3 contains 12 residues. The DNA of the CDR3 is TGTGCCAGCAGCTCCCCCCTTGGGGAGCTGTTTTTT. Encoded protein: CASSSPLGELFF.

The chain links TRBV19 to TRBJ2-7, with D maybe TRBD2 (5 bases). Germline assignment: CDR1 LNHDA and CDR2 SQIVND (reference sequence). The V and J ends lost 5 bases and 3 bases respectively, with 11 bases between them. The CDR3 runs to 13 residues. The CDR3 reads CASSLDGNYEQYF. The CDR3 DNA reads TGTGCCAGTAGTTTGGACGGGAACTACGAGCAGTACTTC.

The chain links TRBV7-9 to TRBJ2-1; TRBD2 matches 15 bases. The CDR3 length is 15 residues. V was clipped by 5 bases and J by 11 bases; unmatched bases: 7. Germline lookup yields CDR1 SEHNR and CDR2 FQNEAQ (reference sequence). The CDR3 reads CASSPKGLAGGQQFF. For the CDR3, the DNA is TGTGCCAGCAGCCCAAAGGGACTAGCGGGAGGACAGCAGTTCTTC.

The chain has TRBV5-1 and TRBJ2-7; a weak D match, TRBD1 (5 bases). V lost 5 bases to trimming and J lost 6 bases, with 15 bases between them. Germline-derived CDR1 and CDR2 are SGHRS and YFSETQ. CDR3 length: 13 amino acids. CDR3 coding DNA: TGCGCCAGCAGTATGGCAGGGAACCGCGAGCAGTACTTC. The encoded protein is CASSMAGNREQYF.

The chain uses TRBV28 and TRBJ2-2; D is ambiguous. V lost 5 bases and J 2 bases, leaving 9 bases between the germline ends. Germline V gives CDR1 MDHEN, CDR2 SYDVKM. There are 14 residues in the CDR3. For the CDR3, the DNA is TGTGCCAGCAGTACCGACTTAAACACCGGGGAGCTGTTTTTT. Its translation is CASSTDLNTGELFF.

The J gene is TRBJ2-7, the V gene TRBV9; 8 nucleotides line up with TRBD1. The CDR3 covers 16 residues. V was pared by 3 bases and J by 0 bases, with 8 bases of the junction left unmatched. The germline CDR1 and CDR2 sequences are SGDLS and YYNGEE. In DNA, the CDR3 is TGTGCCAGCAGCGACTGGGACAGGTCTCCCTCCTACGAGCAGTACTTC. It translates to CASSDWDRSPSYEQYF.

The CDR3 sequence: CASSSPSGTSGSSGELFF. The CDR3 DNA is TGCGCCAGCAGCTCTCCGTCGGGGACTAGCGGGAGCTCCGGGGAGCTGTTTTTT. The chain uses TRBV5-1 and TRBJ2-2, with 14 bases identical to TRBD2. V dropped 3 bases and J dropped 6; count of bases not matched to a gene: 10. The germline V gene has CDR1 SGHRS and CDR2 YFSETQ. The CDR3 has 18 residues.

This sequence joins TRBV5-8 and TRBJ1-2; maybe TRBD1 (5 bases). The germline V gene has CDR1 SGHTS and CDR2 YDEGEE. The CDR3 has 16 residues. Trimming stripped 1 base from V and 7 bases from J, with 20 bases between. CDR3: CASSLPTAGLRVGYTF. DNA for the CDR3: TGTGCCAGCAGCTTGCCTACCGCAGGGTTAAGAGTTGGCTACACCTTC.

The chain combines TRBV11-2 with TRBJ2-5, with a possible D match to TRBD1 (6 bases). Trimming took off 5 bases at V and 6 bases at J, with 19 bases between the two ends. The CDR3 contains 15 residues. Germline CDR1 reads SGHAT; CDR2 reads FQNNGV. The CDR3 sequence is CASSPFGQLPQTQYF. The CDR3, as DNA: TGTGCCAGCAGCCCTTTCGGACAGCTTCCCCAGACCCAGTACTTC.

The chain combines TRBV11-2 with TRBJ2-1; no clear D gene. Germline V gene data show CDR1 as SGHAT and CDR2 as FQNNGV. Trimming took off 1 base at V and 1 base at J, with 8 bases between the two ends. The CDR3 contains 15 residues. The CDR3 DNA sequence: TGTGCCAGCAGCTTAGGGTCTGCGTCCTACAATGAGCAGTTCTTC. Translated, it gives CASSLGSASYNEQFF.

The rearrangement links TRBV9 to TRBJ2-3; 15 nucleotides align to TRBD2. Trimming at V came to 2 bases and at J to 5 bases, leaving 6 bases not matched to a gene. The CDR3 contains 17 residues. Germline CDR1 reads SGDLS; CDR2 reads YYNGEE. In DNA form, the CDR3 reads TGTGCCAGCAGCGTCGAGGGACTAGCGGGAGGAGGAGATACGCAGTATTTT. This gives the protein CASSVEGLAGGGDTQYF. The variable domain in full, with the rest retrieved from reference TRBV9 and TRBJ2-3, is DSGVTQTPKHLITATGQRVTLRCSPRSGDLSVYWYQQSLDQGLQFLIQYYNGEERAKGNILERFSAQQFPDLHSELNLSSLELGDSALYFCASSVEGLAGGGDTQYFGPGTRLTVL.

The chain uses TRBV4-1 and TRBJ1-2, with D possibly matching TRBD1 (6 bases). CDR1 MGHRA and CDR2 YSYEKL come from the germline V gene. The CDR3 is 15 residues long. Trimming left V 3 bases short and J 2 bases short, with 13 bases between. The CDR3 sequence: CASSHPVTGNYGYTF. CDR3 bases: TGCGCCAGCAGCCACCCAGTGACAGGCAACTATGGCTACACCTTC.

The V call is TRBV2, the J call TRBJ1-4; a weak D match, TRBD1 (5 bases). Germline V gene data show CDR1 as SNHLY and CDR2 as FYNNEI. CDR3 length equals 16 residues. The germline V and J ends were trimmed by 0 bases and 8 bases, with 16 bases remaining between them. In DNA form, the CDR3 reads TGTGCCAGCAGTGAAGCGCTTAGGGGAGGAGGCGAAAAACTGTTTTTT. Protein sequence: CASSEALRGGGEKLFF.

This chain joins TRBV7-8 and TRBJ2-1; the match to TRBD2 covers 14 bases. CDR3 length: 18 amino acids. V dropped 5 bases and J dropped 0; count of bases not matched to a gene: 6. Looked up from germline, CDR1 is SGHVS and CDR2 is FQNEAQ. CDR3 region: CASSLRTSGRSSYNEQFF. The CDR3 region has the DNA TGTGCCAGCAGCCTACGGACTAGCGGGAGGAGCTCCTACAATGAGCAGTTCTTC.

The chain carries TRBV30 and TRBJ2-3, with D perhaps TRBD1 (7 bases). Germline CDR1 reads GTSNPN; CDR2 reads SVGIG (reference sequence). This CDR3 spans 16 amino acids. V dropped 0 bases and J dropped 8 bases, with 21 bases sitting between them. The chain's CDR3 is CAWSVQGTNRGGTQYF. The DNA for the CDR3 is TGTGCCTGGAGTGTACAAGGAACCAACAGGGGAGGTACGCAGTATTTT.

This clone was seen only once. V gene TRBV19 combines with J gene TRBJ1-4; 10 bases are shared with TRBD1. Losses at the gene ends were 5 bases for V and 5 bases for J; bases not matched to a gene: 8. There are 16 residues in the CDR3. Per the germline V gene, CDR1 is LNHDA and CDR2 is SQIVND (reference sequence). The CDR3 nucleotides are TGTGCCAGTAGTCGGGACAGGGGTCAGTGGAATGAAAAACTGTTTTTT. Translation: CASSRDRGQWNEKLFF.

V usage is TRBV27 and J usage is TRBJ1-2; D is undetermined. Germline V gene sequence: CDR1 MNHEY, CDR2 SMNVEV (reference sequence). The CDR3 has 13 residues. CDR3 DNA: TGTGCGACGGGTGCAAACCCTAACTATGGCTACACCTTC. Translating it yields CATGANPNYGYTF.

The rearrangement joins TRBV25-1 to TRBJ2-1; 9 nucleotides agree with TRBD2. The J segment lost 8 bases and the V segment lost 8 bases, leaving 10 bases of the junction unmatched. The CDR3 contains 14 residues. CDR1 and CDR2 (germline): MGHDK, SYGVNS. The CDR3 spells CASQLAGVGDEQFF. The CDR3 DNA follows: TGTGCCAGCCAACTAGCGGGCGTCGGCGATGAGCAGTTCTTC.

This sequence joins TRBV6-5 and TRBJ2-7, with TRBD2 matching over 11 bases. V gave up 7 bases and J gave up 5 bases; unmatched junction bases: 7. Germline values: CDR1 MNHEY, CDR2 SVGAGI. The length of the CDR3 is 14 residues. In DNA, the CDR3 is TGTGCCAGCATGGATAGCGGGAGGGCCCACGAGCAGTACTTC. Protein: CASMDSGRAHEQYF.